What follows are 25 T cell receptor beta chains derived from one specimen sequenced in a study of T cell responses to AZD1222 COVID-19 vaccine. The assay was immunoSEQ multiplex PCR, and TCRdb's table has in-frame clones only and misses some. The sample has fewer than 85,000 clones; about 88% are singletons. Sequencing used peripheral blood, obtained on day 0 of AZD1222 vaccination. The source of these receptors is an adult in good health.

This chain uses TRBV5-6 with TRBJ1-2; unclear D gene. The CDR3 totals 13 residues. V shed 1 base and J shed 2 bases, with 6 bases lying between them. Germline lookup yields CDR1 SGHDT and CDR2 YYEEEE. This chain's CDR3 is CASSLKGNYGYTF. The DNA for the CDR3 is TGTGCCAGCAGCTTGAAGGGAAACTATGGCTACACCTTC. Complete variable domain (other parts from reference TRBV5-6 and TRBJ1-2): DAGVTQSPTHLIKTRGQQVTLRCSPKSGHDTVSWYQQALGQGPQFIFQYYEEEERQRGNFPDRFSGHQFPNYSSELNVNALLLGDSALYLCASSLKGNYGYTFGSGTRLTVV.

This chain connects TRBV7-8 to TRBJ1-5, with 8 bases that match TRBD1. Germline CDR1 reads SGHVS; CDR2 reads FQNEAQ. Trimming cost V 5 bases and J 0 bases; bases outside gene matches: 3. The CDR3 is made up of 15 amino acids. This CDR3 is CASSPGGSSNQPQHF. CDR3 bases: TGTGCCAGCAGCCCAGGGGGCAGTAGCAATCAGCCCCAGCATTTT.

The CDR3 region has the DNA TGTGCCAGCAGTTACCGGCAGACAGGGCCGCACCCCCAGCATTTT. Its protein is CASSYRQTGPHPQHF. This rearrangement joins TRBV6-5 to TRBJ1-5, with 7 nucleotides matching TRBD1. The J segment lost 10 bases and the V segment lost 2 bases, leaving 11 bases of the junction unmatched. The CDR3 length is 15 residues. Germline V gene data show CDR1 as MNHEY and CDR2 as SVGAGI.

This clone was seen a few times. The genes are TRBV6-5 and TRBJ2-7; TRBD2 might be the D (7 bases). V was cut by 11 bases and J by 1 base, with 18 bases left in between. CDR1 is MNHEY, CDR2 SVGAGI, per germline. The CDR3 extends over 14 amino acids. The DNA for the CDR3 is TGTGCCGGATGTTTAGGGGGGGGGTCCTACGAGCAGTACTTC. Translation gives CAGCLGGGSYEQYF.

This clone was seen only once. The chain couples TRBV2 to TRBJ2-3, with 7 bases aligning to TRBD2. V lost 9 bases to trimming and J lost 1 base; unmatched junction nucleotides: 4. The V gene's germline CDR1 is SNHLY and CDR2 FYNNEI. This CDR3 has 13 amino acids. The DNA for the CDR3 is TGTGCCAGTAATGGGGGGGGCACAGATACGCAGTATTTT. Amino acid sequence: CASNGGGTDTQYF.

V gene TRBV3-1 (or the pseudogene TRBV3-2) combines with J gene TRBJ2-2; D assignment may be TRBD1 or TRBD2 (7 bases each). The germline V gene has CDR1 LGHDT and CDR2 YNNKEL (reference sequence). The CDR3 totals 14 residues. V lost 8 bases and J 7 bases, leaving 17 bases between the germline ends. The CDR3 loop reads CASLQGGPGGELFF. CDR3 nucleotides: TGTGCCAGCCTCCAGGGGGGGCCAGGCGGGGAGCTGTTTTTT.

The chain has TRBV2 and TRBJ1-1, with D uncertain. The CDR3 has 13 residues. Germline lookup yields CDR1 SNHLY and CDR2 FYNNEI. The germline V and J ends were trimmed by 7 bases and 4 bases, with 13 bases remaining between them. DNA of the CDR3: TGTGCCAGCAAGGTGAGGAGGGTCACTGAAGCTTTCTTT. This encodes CASKVRRVTEAFF.

The chain recombines TRBV18 with TRBJ1-4; 7 positions agree with TRBD1. The CDR3 consists of 16 residues. After removal of 3 bases from V and 0 bases from J, the junction contained 4 bases not matched to a gene. Germline lookup yields CDR1 KGHSH and CDR2 LQKENI. This CDR3 reads CASSPGTVATNEKLFF. The CDR3, as DNA: TGTGCCAGCTCACCCGGGACAGTTGCAACTAATGAAAAACTGTTTTTT.

The chain combines TRBV2 with TRBJ1-1; the D gene is possibly TRBD1 (6 bases). CDR3 length: 16 residues. With 7 bases removed from V and 0 bases from J, the gap between germline ends came to 18 bases. Germline V CDR1 and CDR2: SNHLY, FYNNEI. This chain's CDR3 is CASTNIYTGLNTEAFF. For the CDR3, the DNA is TGTGCCAGCACCAATATCTACACAGGGTTGAACACTGAAGCTTTCTTT.

The chain links TRBV19 to TRBJ1-5; no firm D call. The CDR3 runs 12 residues. Deletions cut 6 bases from V and 10 bases from J, with 13 bases between. CDR1 and CDR2 (germline): LNHDA, SQIVND (reference sequence). Written as DNA, the CDR3 is TGTGCCAGTAGCTCCGGCCTCTCTCCCCAGCATTTT. This translates into CASSSGLSPQHF. Using reference TRBV19 and TRBJ1-5 for the parts outside the CDR3, the full variable domain is DGGITQSPKYLFRKEGQNVTLSCEQNLNHDAMYWYRQDPGQGLRLIYYSQIVNDFQKGDIAEGYSVSREKKESFPLTVTSAQKNPTAFYLCASSSGLSPQHFGDGTRLSIL.

The chain is built from TRBV5-4 and TRBJ1-1; possible D gene TRBD1, 5 bases. Germline loops: CDR1 SGHNT, CDR2 YYREEE (reference sequence). Trimming removed 4 bases at V and 4 bases at J, with 17 bases between. This CDR3 is built from 15 residues. The CDR3 coding sequence is TGTGCCAGCAGCCGTACCCTTATAACAGGCACTGAAGCTTTCTTT. It yields the protein CASSRTLITGTEAFF.

The chain is built from TRBV19 and TRBJ1-1, with D possibly being TRBD1 (5 bases). This CDR3 contains 16 residues. V was pared by 1 base and J by 3 bases, with 15 bases between. CDR1 is LNHDA, CDR2 SQIVND, per germline (reference sequence). As DNA, the CDR3 is TGTGCCAGTAGTATAGCCAGGGCGAGAGTGGACACTGAAGCTTTCTTT. Residues: CASSIARARVDTEAFF. The whole variable domain, filled in from reference TRBV19 and TRBJ1-1, reads DGGITQSPKYLFRKEGQNVTLSCEQNLNHDAMYWYRQDPGQGLRLIYYSQIVNDFQKGDIAEGYSVSREKKESFPLTVTSAQKNPTAFYLCASSIARARVDTEAFFGQGTRLTVV.

This clone has just one count. J is TRBJ1-3 and V is TRBV4-3; perhaps TRBD1 as D (5 bases). Germline V gene lookup returns CDR1 LGHNA and CDR2 YSLEER. V was cut by 0 bases and J by 7 bases, with 16 bases left in between. This CDR3 has 16 residues. The chain's CDR3 is CASSQEVGASWNTIYF. The CDR3 DNA reads as TGCGCCAGCAGCCAAGAAGTCGGGGCCTCCTGGAACACCATATATTTT.

The chain has TRBV10-2 and TRBJ1-5, with no clear D. This CDR3 has 14 residues. Trimming removed 10 bases at V and 1 base at J, with 14 bases between. CDR1 and CDR2 (germline): WSHSY, SAAADI. CDR3 residues: CATKPRQSNQPQHF. In nucleotides, the CDR3 is TGCGCCACCAAGCCAAGGCAGAGCAATCAGCCCCAGCATTTT.

V gene TRBV9 combines with J gene TRBJ2-2; D is unclear. Germline values: CDR1 SGDLS, CDR2 YYNGEE. The CDR3 runs 12 residues. Between the trimmed V and J ends, which lost 6 bases and 0 bases, there was a span of 3 bases. CDR3 DNA sequence: TGTGCCAGCACCCCGAACACCGGGGAGCTGTTTTTT. Its protein is CASTPNTGELFF. Filled out from reference TRBV9 and TRBJ2-2, the complete variable domain reads DSGVTQTPKHLITATGQRVTLRCSPRSGDLSVYWYQQSLDQGLQFLIQYYNGEERAKGNILERFSAQQFPDLHSELNLSSLELGDSALYFCASTPNTGELFFGEGSRLTVL.

In DNA form, the CDR3 reads TGTGCCAGCAGCCACGGGACACCGGTCGAGCAGTACTTC. The encoded protein is CASSHGTPVEQYF. The V and J genes are TRBV3-1 (or the pseudogene TRBV3-2) and TRBJ2-7; D may be TRBD1 (6 bases). The CDR3 has 13 amino acids. The germline V gene encodes CDR1 LGHDT and CDR2 YNNKEL (reference sequence). Trimming took off 3 bases at V and 6 bases at J, with 12 bases between the two ends.

The CDR3 bases are TGTGCCAGCAGCCGAACAGCATCACCCCTCCACTTT. This translates into CASSRTASPLHF. The genes are TRBV6-6 and TRBJ1-6; D is ambiguous. V was pared by 6 bases and J by 10 bases, with 10 bases between. The CDR3 is 12 residues long. The V gene's germline CDR1 is MNHNY and CDR2 SVGAGI (reference sequence).

Written as DNA, the CDR3 is TGTGCCAGCAGTTGGGGCCTGGTAAGGGGCTACACCTTC. Translation gives CASSWGLVRGYTF. This rearrangement joins TRBV12-3 or TRBV12-4 to TRBJ1-2, with D possibly being TRBD1 (5 bases). The CDR3 runs to 13 residues. Trimming left V 4 bases short and J 8 bases short, with 14 bases between.

The count of this clone is one. This chain links TRBV6-5 with TRBJ1-2; the D gene is possibly TRBD1 (6 bases). Germline assignment: CDR1 MNHEY and CDR2 SVGAGI. V dropped 2 bases and J dropped 4 bases, with 14 bases sitting between them. CDR3 length: 15 residues. The DNA for the CDR3 is TGTGCCAGCAGTTACGGGGGGACACTAAGCTATGGCTACACCTTC. Translated: CASSYGGTLSYGYTF.

The chain carries TRBV5-1 and TRBJ1-5; perhaps TRBD1 as D (6 bases). CDR3 length: 15 residues. Germline V lookup: CDR1 SGHRS, CDR2 YFSETQ. Trimming stripped 0 bases from V and 6 bases from J, with 13 bases between. CDR3 in amino acids: CASSLEGGGAQPQHF. CDR3 bases: TGCGCCAGCAGCTTGGAGGGGGGCGGGGCTCAGCCCCAGCATTTT.

This chain links TRBV5-4 with TRBJ2-1; 9 bases are shared with TRBD2. J was trimmed by 3 bases and V by 2 bases; bases with no gene match: 3. The CDR3 has 15 amino acids. Germline CDR1 reads SGHNT; CDR2 reads YYREEE (reference sequence). In DNA form, the CDR3 reads TGTGCCAGCAGCTTCCCTAGCGGGGACTACAATGAGCAGTTCTTC. Protein sequence: CASSFPSGDYNEQFF.

The rearrangement joins TRBV18 to TRBJ2-1, with D perhaps matching TRBD1 (7 bases). CDR1 and CDR2 from the germline V gene are KGHSH and LQKENI. V was trimmed by 3 bases and J by 9 bases, leaving 12 bases between them. The CDR3 sequence is 13 residues long. The CDR3 nucleotides read TGTGCCAGCTCACCTACAGGGGAGGCTGAGCAGTTCTTC. Protein: CASSPTGEAEQFF.

The chain recombines TRBV7-2 with TRBJ1-2, with D unresolved. Germline CDR1 reads SGHTA; CDR2 reads FQGNSA. CDR3 length: 12 amino acids. The V and J ends lost 0 bases and 8 bases respectively, with 7 bases between them. This CDR3 reads CASSLAAGGYTF. The CDR3 DNA follows: TGTGCCAGCAGCTTAGCGGCGGGCGGCTACACCTTC.

The CDR3 region is CASSFSSNQPQHF. As DNA, the CDR3 is TGTGCCAGCAGCTTCAGTAGCAATCAGCCCCAGCATTTT. The V gene is TRBV7-2, the J gene TRBJ1-5, with D unresolved. V dropped 3 bases and J dropped 0 bases, with 3 bases sitting between them. The CDR3 covers 13 residues. Germline assignment: CDR1 SGHTA and CDR2 FQGNSA. Filled out from reference TRBV7-2 and TRBJ1-5, the complete variable domain reads GAGVSQSPSNKVTEKGKDVELRCDPISGHTALYWYRQSLGQGLEFLIYFQGNSAPDKSGLPSDRFSAERTGGSVSTLTIQRTQQEDSAVYLCASSFSSNQPQHFGDGTRLSIL.

This clone was observed a few times. J is TRBJ1-1 and V is TRBV2, with a possible D match to TRBD1 (6 bases). The CDR3 contains 13 residues. Germline V lookup: CDR1 SNHLY, CDR2 FYNNEI. V was pared by 6 bases and J by 4 bases, with 12 bases between. This CDR3 reads CASRKGGRTEAFF. For the CDR3, the DNA is TGTGCCAGCAGGAAAGGGGGACGCACTGAAGCTTTCTTT.